The clone carrying this T cell receptor beta chain was detected ten times or more. Time point of the sample: newly diagnosed GD, antithyroid drugs for less than 3 months. Extracted PBMC RNA gave rise to the TCR library. CDR1 and CDR2 from the germline V gene are DFQATT and SNEGSKA (reference sequence). This CDR3 region has 15 residues. V was cut by 4 bases and J by 0 bases, with 13 bases left in between. The record originates from a study of regulatory T cells in long-lasting Graves disease. Arm-PCR of CDR3 regions with iRepertoire HTBI primers generated TCR beta libraries. In TCRdb, the multiplex PCR reads were re-called with MiXCR into one record per CDR3 protein. The sample lists about 540,000 distinct CDR3 sequences; less than 15% were seen once. The same data also contributed to another study, on T cells in Graves' hyperthyroidism and ophthalmopathy.

Material: peripheral blood mononuclear cells (PBMCs), obtained at new diagnosis, from a patient treated with antithyroid drugs. The rearrangement uses TRBV20-1 and TRBJ2-1, with a tentative D call TRBD2 (6 bases). The receptor's source is a man younger than 40 with Graves disease. For the CDR3, the DNA is TGCAGTGCTATTTTAGCGGAGAGCTCCTACAATGAGCAGTTCTTC. Residues: CSAILAESSYNEQFF.